One and the same sample provided the 4 T cell receptor beta chains below, sequenced in a study of beta chain features in type 1 diabetes. Overall study findings and caveats: There was a moderate but significant shortening of TCRB CDR3s in all four CD4+ subsets of Type 1 diabetes patients.

Expressed TCRB transcripts were sequenced because the entire RNA isolate underwent reverse transcription. Sequenced by immunoSEQ multiplex PCR; TCRdb stores in-frame clones only, minus some. The sample contains around 250,000 clones, over 20% of which appear only once. For these receptors, no antigen is known. Sequencing input: naive CD4+ T cells from blood. Every receptor here comes from a woman aged 40 to 55 with type 1 diabetes.

The genes are TRBV5-1 and TRBJ2-5, with D possibly matching TRBD1 (6 bases). Germline assignment: CDR1 SGHRS and CDR2 YFSETQ. CDR3 size: 15 residues. V was shortened by 3 bases and J by 1 base, with 13 bases between the two germline ends. The DNA for the CDR3 is TGCGCCAGCAGCTCTTCGACAGGACCCCAAGAGACCCAGTACTTC. Amino acid sequence: CASSSSTGPQETQYF. The variable domain in full, completed from reference TRBV5-1 and TRBJ2-5, reads KAGVTQTPRYLIKTRGQQVTLSCSPISGHRSVSWYQQTPGQGLQFLFEYFSETQRNKGNFPGRFSGRQFSNSRSEMNVSTLELGDSALYLCASSSSTGPQETQYFGPGTRLLVL.

This chain links TRBV5-4 with TRBJ2-5; 10 bases fit TRBD2. Germline CDR1 is SGHNT and CDR2 is YYREEE (reference sequence). Trimming cost V 4 bases and J 2 bases; bases outside gene matches: 8. The CDR3 loop spans 16 amino acids. CDR3 region: CASSAMTSGPQETQYF. In DNA form, the CDR3 reads TGTGCCAGCAGCGCGATGACTAGCGGGCCACAAGAGACCCAGTACTTC.

J is TRBJ2-2 and V is TRBV4-1; possible D gene TRBD1, 6 bases. With 4 bases removed from V and 7 bases from J, the gap between germline ends came to 22 bases. The CDR3 is 17 amino acids. Per germline, CDR1 MGHRA and CDR2 YSYEKL. Written as DNA, the CDR3 is TGCGCCAGCAGCCCCGAGATTGGTGGGGGCAGGGGCGGGGAGCTGTTTTTT. Protein product: CASSPEIGGGRGGELFF.

This clone was observed a handful of times. V is TRBV29-1 and J is TRBJ2-1, with D perhaps TRBD2 (5 bases). This CDR3 has 12 residues. The germline V and J ends were trimmed by 6 bases and 3 bases, with 9 bases remaining between them. Looked up from germline, CDR1 is SQVTM and CDR2 is ANQGSEA. CDR3 protein: CSVGLFYNEQFF. CDR3 sequence (DNA): TGCAGCGTAGGACTGTTCTACAATGAGCAGTTCTTC.